This T cell receptor beta chain was identified in a study of cytomegalovirus exposure and HLA in healthy donors. In regard to this clone: The antigen is not known.

Healthy people donating bone marrow made up the donors. PCR involved 60 Vbeta and 13 Jbeta primers. Some clones are missing from TCRdb's copy, which holds only in-frame ones; the method was immunoSEQ multiplex PCR. The table lists about 60,000 clones, 87% of them singletons. Germline V lookup: CDR1 MNHNS, CDR2 SASEGT. CDR3 length equals 15 residues. Trimming left V 3 bases short and J 0 bases short, with 11 bases between. The study's findings and limits: Most CMV-associated TCR beta chains were later found to appear HLA-restricted. Later genetic work tied a missense DCLRE1C variant to beta-chain V and J trimming. Association of roughly 18,000 TCR beta sequences with HLA alleles was found at 0.05 false discovery rate in a later analysis.

The source material was PBMCs. J is TRBJ1-1 and V is TRBV6-1; D remains unclear. This TCR was recovered from a man between 18 and 29 years old in good health and CMV-seronegative. The CDR3 DNA follows: TGTGCCAGCAGTGAGCCGACACTTATGAACACTGAAGCTTTCTTT. The encoded protein is CASSEPTLMNTEAFF.